This is a list of T cell receptor beta chains from one sample in a study of regulatory T cells in long-lasting Graves disease. TCRdb processed the multiplex PCR reads anew with MiXCR; each CDR3 protein has one entry. The table shows about 530,000 distinct CDR3 sequences, with 16% occurring only once. The data were also submitted as part of a second study, on T cells in Graves' hyperthyroidism and ophthalmopathy.

Sequencing was performed on peripheral blood mononuclear cells (PBMCs), taken at new diagnosis, from a patient treated with antithyroid drugs. These receptors were taken from a woman aged 40-60 years with Graves disease. CDR3s include the opening cysteine and the closing phenylalanine or tryptophan. The order of the fields is D gene, J gene, clone size, V gene, CDR3 protein, CDR3 DNA. A D gene is named only where the DNA matches it firmly. A row's size may be missing; if present it is once, few, many or a size class.

>TRBD1|TRBJ1-2|few|TRBV30
CAWSRDRSYGYTF
TGTGCCTGGAGTCGGGACAGATCCTATGGCTACACCTTC
>.|TRBJ1-1|many|TRBV11-1
CASSGPVNTEAFF
TGTGCCAGCAGTGGTCCGGTAAACACTGAAGCTTTCTTT
>TRBD1|TRBJ1-1|many|TRBV18
CASSPDRAAEAFF
TGTGCCAGCTCGCCAGACAGGGCGGCTGAAGCTTTCTTT
>TRBD2|TRBJ2-5|many|TRBV20-1
CSARDRTSGVETQYF
TGCAGTGCTAGAGATCGGACTAGCGGGGTAGAGACCCAGTACTTC
>TRBD1|TRBJ1-1|many|TRBV2
CASSQGVWTEAFF
TGTGCCAGCAGTCAGGGGGTTTGGACTGAAGCTTTCTTT
>TRBD1|TRBJ1-5|.|TRBV20-1
CSAKTGAQGFQPQHF
TGCAGTGCGAAGACAGGGGCGCAAGGTTTCCAGCCCCAGCATTTT
>.|TRBJ2-1|many|TRBV27
CASTSDNEQFF
TGTGCCAGCACGTCAGACAATGAGCAGTTCTTC
>.|TRBJ2-3|.|TRBV9
CASSVSGVADTQYF
TGTGCCAGCAGCGTATCCGGGGTGGCAGATACGCAGTATTTT
>TRBD1|TRBJ1-6|.|TRBV6-7
CASSLLGTGNNSPLHF
TGTGCCAGCAGCCTTCTAGGGACAGGGAACAATTCACCCCTCCACTTT
>.|TRBJ1-4|many|TRBV28
CASSSFGAQGSTNEKLFF
TGTGCCAGCAGTTCCTTCGGGGCACAGGGATCAACTAATGAAAAACTGTTTTTT